The clone carrying this T cell receptor (beta chain) was detected ten times or more. Each CDR3 protein is one row after TCRdb ran MiXCR on the 5' RACE reads. The table shows 80,000 to 95,000 distinct CDR3 sequences, with 9% to 15% occurring only once. This sample was included in a study of early T cells in non-severe SARS-CoV-2 infection. Across the study: Sequenced bulk RNA came from whole blood that was unsorted, and chains were unpaired.

The V gene's germline CDR1 is SGHNT and CDR2 YYREEE (reference sequence). This CDR3 is 14 amino acids long. The V end lost 0 bases, the J end lost 8 bases, and 14 bases lay between the germline ends. The source material was whole blood. The chain combines TRBV5-4 with TRBJ1-2; possible D gene TRBD1, 5 bases. This receptor was obtained from an adult who was a healthcare worker with PCR-confirmed SARS-CoV-2 infection or an uninfected control (not recorded which). The CDR3 DNA follows: TGTGCCAGCAGCTTGGGTACAGGCTCCTACGGCTACACCTTC. Protein product: CASSLGTGSYGYTF.